The clone carrying this T cell receptor beta chain was observed at least ten times. Its matching antigen is unknown. The data were obtained in a study of glioma-infiltrating T cells. Study-level results: Non-neoplastic patients had below-expected tissue-blood divergence, while all gliomas exceeded expectation.

The iRepertoire nested amplicon-rescue multiplex PCR amplified TCR alpha and beta CDR3s from RNA. TCRdb processed the multiplex PCR reads anew with MiXCR; each CDR3 protein has one entry. This repertoire shows some 190,000 distinct CDR3 sequences, around 32% found once; its top ten account for 20%. The CDR3 consists of 14 residues. V trimming: 3 bases; J trimming: 9 bases; junction bases outside the gene matches: 2. Germline CDR1 is SGHTA and CDR2 is FQGNSA. The source of this sequence is a human donor with low-grade glioma or glioblastoma, undergoing nonglioma brain surgery, or in good health (not recorded which). This chain links TRBV7-2 with TRBJ1-6; TRBD1 matches 10 bases. The specimen sequenced was glioma tissue, nonneoplastic brain tissue, or PBMCs (not recorded which). The CDR3 spells CASSFRDRGSPLHF. CDR3 sequence (DNA): TGTGCCAGCAGCTTCCGGGACAGGGGTTCACCCCTCCACTTT.